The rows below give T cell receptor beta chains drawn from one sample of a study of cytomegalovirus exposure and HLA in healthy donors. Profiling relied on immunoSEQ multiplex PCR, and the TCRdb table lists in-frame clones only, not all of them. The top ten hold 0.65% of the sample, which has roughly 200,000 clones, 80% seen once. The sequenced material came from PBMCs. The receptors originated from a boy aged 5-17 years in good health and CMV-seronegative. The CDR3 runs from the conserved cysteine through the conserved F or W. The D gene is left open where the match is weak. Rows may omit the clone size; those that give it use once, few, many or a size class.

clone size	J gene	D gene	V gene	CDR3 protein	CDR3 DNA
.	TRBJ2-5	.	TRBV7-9	CASSLPGNETQYF	TGTGCCAGCAGCCTTCCGGGGAACGAGACCCAGTACTTC
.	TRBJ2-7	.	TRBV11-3	CASSLLVQYEQYF	TGTGCCAGCAGCTTACTGGTCCAGTACGAGCAGTACTTC
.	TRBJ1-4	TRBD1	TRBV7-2	CASSSQGSEKLFF	TGTGCCAGCAGCTCACAGGGGTCGGAAAAACTGTTTTTT
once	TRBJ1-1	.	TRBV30	CAWSRTRDEAFF	TGTGCCTGGAGTCGGACTCGAGATGAAGCTTTCTTT
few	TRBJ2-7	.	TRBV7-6	CASSLSATGQIYEQYF	TGTGCCAGCAGCTTATCCGCGACAGGACAGATCTACGAGCAGTACTTC
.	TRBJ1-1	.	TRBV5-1	CASSLRTAAGTEAFF	TGCGCCAGCAGCCTCCGGACAGCGGCCGGCACTGAAGCTTTCTTT
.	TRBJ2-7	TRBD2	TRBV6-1	CASSARGGEYEQYF	TGTGCCAGCAGTGCTCGCGGGGGGGAATACGAGCAGTACTTC
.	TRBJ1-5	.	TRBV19	CASSIGRNPGAQHF	TGTGCCAGTAGTATAGGGAGGAACCCGGGGGCCCAGCATTTT
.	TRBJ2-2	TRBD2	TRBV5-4	CASSLAGRAGANTGELFF	TGTGCCAGCAGCTTGGCGGGACGAGCGGGGGCGAACACCGGGGAGCTGTTTTTT
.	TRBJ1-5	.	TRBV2	CASSGSNQPQHF	TGTGCCAGCTCAGGGAGCAATCAGCCCCAGCATTTT
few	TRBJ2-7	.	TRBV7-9	CASSGSGVGYEQYF	TGTGCCAGCAGCGGCTCAGGGGTCGGCTACGAGCAGTACTTC
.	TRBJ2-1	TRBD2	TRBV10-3	CAISGTSGGSFHNEQFF	TGTGCCATCAGTGGAACTAGCGGGGGATCATTCCACAATGAGCAGTTCTTC
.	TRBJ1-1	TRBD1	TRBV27	CASSLGTGRTEAFF	TGTGCCAGCAGTTTGGGGACAGGGCGAACTGAAGCTTTCTTT
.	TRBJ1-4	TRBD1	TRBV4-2	CASSQPGQNEKLFF	TGTGCCAGCAGCCAACCGGGACAGAATGAAAAACTGTTTTTT
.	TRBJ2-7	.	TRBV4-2	CASSQGSSYEQYF	TGTGCCAGCAGCCAAGGGAGCTCCTACGAGCAGTACTTC
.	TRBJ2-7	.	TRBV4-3	CASSQEAQTGYEQYF	TGCGCCAGCAGCCAAGAGGCCCAAACGGGTTACGAGCAGTACTTC
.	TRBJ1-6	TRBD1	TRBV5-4	CASSQDRDYNSPLHF	TGTGCCAGCAGCCAGGACAGGGACTATAATTCACCCCTCCACTTT
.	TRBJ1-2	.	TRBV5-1	CASSLEGRGYGYTF	TGCGCCAGCAGCTTGGAAGGCAGGGGCTATGGCTACACCTTC
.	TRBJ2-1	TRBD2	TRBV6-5	CASSRSGGYNEQFF	TGTGCCAGCAGTAGAAGCGGGGGGTACAATGAGCAGTTCTTC
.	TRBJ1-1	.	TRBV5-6	CASSVGGLPEAFF	TGTGCCAGCAGCGTTGGGGGCTTGCCTGAAGCTTTCTTT
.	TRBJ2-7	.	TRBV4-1	CASSQDSHSYEQYF	TGCGCCAGCAGCCAAGATAGCCACTCCTACGAGCAGTACTTC
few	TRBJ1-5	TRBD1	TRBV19	CASSEDRYQPQHF	TGTGCCAGTAGTGAGGACAGGTATCAGCCCCAGCATTTT
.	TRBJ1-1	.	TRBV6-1	CASSDLIWGGTTEAFF	TGTGCCAGCAGTGATTTAATTTGGGGGGGCACCACTGAAGCTTTCTTT
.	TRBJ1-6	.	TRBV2	CASTETDLSPLHF	TGTGCCAGCACTGAGACAGACCTTTCACCCCTCCACTTT
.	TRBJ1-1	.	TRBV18	CASSLGGGTTEAFF	TGTGCCAGCTCCCTTGGTGGGGGGACCACTGAAGCTTTCTTT
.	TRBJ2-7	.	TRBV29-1	CSVAGSFTYEQYF	TGCAGCGTTGCTGGGAGCTTCACCTACGAGCAGTACTTC
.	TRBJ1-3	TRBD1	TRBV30	CAAQTGGARNTIYF	TGTGCCGCCCAGACAGGGGGAGCCAGAAACACCATATATTTT
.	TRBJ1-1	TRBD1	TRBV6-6	CAGQTGIGTEAFF	TGTGCCGGCCAGACAGGGATCGGCACTGAAGCTTTCTTT